This TCR beta chain is drawn from a study of T cells in localized non-small cell lung cancer. Broader study findings: Heterogeneity within the tumor remains possible, as just one region underwent sequencing. Of the tissues analyzed, uninvolved adjacent lung showed maximal T cell clonality, greater than tumor.

This clone appeared once. Antigen: not known. Profiled with immunoSEQ multiplex PCR; TCRdb holds only in-frame clones, not every one. The data contain some 140,000 clones, around 90% of them singletons. Germline CDR1 and CDR2: LGHNT and FRNRAP. The CDR3 totals 18 residues. J lost 4 bases, V lost 2 bases, and 13 bases had no gene match. The chain has TRBV12-5 and TRBJ2-7; 11 bases line up with TRBD2. Sequenced here: peripheral blood, sampled before any cancer treatment. The receptor comes from a female donor over 55 with stage I lung adenocarcinoma. CDR3 residues: CASGLPPPTSGSWYEQYF. The CDR3 coding sequence is TGTGCTAGTGGTTTGCCACCCCCAACTAGCGGGAGCTGGTACGAGCAGTACTTC.